The 30 T cell receptor beta chains listed next were all sequenced from one sample in a study of cytomegalovirus exposure and HLA in healthy donors. PCR primers comprised 60 Vbeta and 13 Jbeta primers. Sequenced by immunoSEQ multiplex PCR; TCRdb stores in-frame clones only, minus some. In the table there are about 160,000 clones, around 64% of which are singletons. Material: PBMCs. The source is a woman aged 30 to 39 in good health and CMV-seronegative.

The chain employs TRBV2 and TRBJ2-7, with 7 positions matching TRBD1. Germline-derived CDR1 and CDR2 are SNHLY and FYNNEI. CDR3 length: 15 amino acids. Trimming cost V 3 bases and J 2 bases; bases outside gene matches: 7. CDR3 nucleotides: TGTGCCAGCAGTGAGATTGGGACAGAGCCCTACGAGCAGTACTTC. This sequence encodes CASSEIGTEPYEQYF.

In this sample, this clone turned up once. The chain employs TRBV19 and TRBJ2-5; D is possibly TRBD1 (7 bases). Germline V gene lookup returns CDR1 LNHDA and CDR2 SQIVND (reference sequence). The CDR3 has 15 amino acids. Trimming took 1 base from V and 5 from J, leaving 14 bases between them. CDR3 bases: TGTGCCAGTAGTATAGTCGGCAGGGGGGAGGAGACCCAGTACTTC. Amino acids: CASSIVGRGEETQYF.

This rearrangement joins TRBV28 to TRBJ2-2; TRBD2 matches at 12 bases. The germline V gene encodes CDR1 MDHEN and CDR2 SYDVKM. V lost 3 bases and J lost 7; bases outside the gene matches: 9. CDR3 size: 17 residues. The CDR3 loop reads CASSFPGLAGQDGELFF. The CDR3 bases are TGTGCCAGCAGTTTCCCTGGACTAGCGGGGCAGGACGGGGAGCTGTTTTTT.

A few counts support this clone. This chain links TRBV10-3 with TRBJ2-5; TRBD1 might be the D (5 bases). The closer fit of TRBJ2-7 to the DNA end suggests the J call may be wrong. Germline V gives CDR1 ENHRY, CDR2 SYGVKD. The CDR3 is 13 residues long. As DNA, the CDR3 is TGTGCCATCAGTGTAGGCAGGGACTACGAGCAGTACTTC. Its protein product is CAISVGRDYEQYF.

The chain links TRBV9 to TRBJ1-3; possibly TRBD1 for D (6 bases). V lost 8 bases, J lost 0 bases, and 15 bases lay in between. There are 15 residues in the CDR3. The germline V gene encodes CDR1 SGDLS and CDR2 YYNGEE. This CDR3 reads CASGGAVFSGNTIYF. In nucleotides, the CDR3 is TGTGCCAGTGGGGGGGCAGTCTTCTCTGGAAACACCATATATTTT.

The V and J genes are TRBV5-1 and TRBJ2-7, with 9 bases lining up with TRBD1. V was clipped by 5 bases and J by 4 bases; unmatched bases: 13. Per germline, CDR1 SGHRS and CDR2 YFSETQ. The CDR3 is 16 residues long. CDR3 sequence reads: CASRSAGQGFGYEQYF. CDR3 in DNA: TGCGCCAGCAGATCCGCGGGACAGGGATTTGGATACGAGCAGTACTTC.

V and J are TRBV6-1 and TRBJ2-5, with 7 bases lining up with TRBD2. Germline-derived CDR1 and CDR2 are MNHNS and SASEGT. The J segment lost 11 bases and the V segment lost 7 bases, leaving 19 bases of the junction unmatched. CDR3 length: 15 residues. The CDR3 reads CASTPWGEGPRRQYF. The CDR3 DNA reads TGTGCCAGCACCCCTTGGGGGGAGGGCCCCCGGCGGCAGTACTTC.

The chain carries TRBV4-3 and TRBJ2-1; D unresolved. Between the trimmed V and J ends, which lost 1 base and 3 bases, there was a span of 13 bases. Looked up from germline, CDR1 is LGHNA and CDR2 is YSLEER. The CDR3 runs to 16 residues. CDR3 sequence: CASSQAARRGYNEQFF. CDR3 nucleotide sequence: TGCGCCAGCAGCCAAGCGGCGCGTCGAGGCTACAATGAGCAGTTCTTC.

CDR3 loop: CASSYSGTVQETQYF. The CDR3 nucleotides are TGTGCCAGCAGCTATTCCGGGACAGTACAAGAGACCCAGTACTTC. The gene calls are TRBV7-9 and TRBJ2-5; 7 nucleotides align to TRBD1. CDR1 is SEHNR and CDR2 is FQNEAQ in the germline V gene (reference sequence). Trimming at V came to 4 bases and at J to 2 bases, leaving 7 bases not matched to a gene. The CDR3 has 15 residues.

The chain joins TRBV18 to TRBJ1-1, with 9 bases fitting TRBD1. The CDR3 covers 15 residues. Germline V CDR1 and CDR2: KGHSH, LQKENI. V dropped 6 bases and J dropped 4; count of bases not matched to a gene: 9. CDR3 DNA: TGTGCCAGCTCGCCCGGACAGGGGTCGGGCACTGAAGCTTTCTTT. Translating it yields CASSPGQGSGTEAFF.

This clone was seen only a few times. The gene calls are TRBV18 and TRBJ2-1, with D hard to call. Trimming removed 2 bases at V and 5 bases at J, with 4 bases between. Per the germline V gene, CDR1 is KGHSH and CDR2 is LQKENI. This CDR3 comprises 12 residues. The CDR3 spells CASSPSDNEQFF. The CDR3 DNA reads as TGTGCCAGCTCACCATCGGACAATGAGCAGTTCTTC.

The chain uses TRBV4-1 and TRBJ1-4, with D perhaps TRBD1 (5 bases). V was cut by 0 bases and J by 7 bases, with 18 bases left in between. The CDR3 is made up of 17 amino acids. Germline V gene data show CDR1 as MGHRA and CDR2 as YSYEKL. This CDR3 reads CASSQERGGAGGEKLFF. The CDR3 coding sequence is TGCGCCAGCAGCCAAGAGAGAGGAGGGGCGGGTGGTGAAAAACTGTTTTTT.

V usage is TRBV5-6 and J usage is TRBJ2-5; the D is unclear. There are 13 residues in the CDR3. CDR1 and CDR2 (germline): SGHDT, YYEEEE. The ends were cut back, 3 bases at V and 4 bases at J, with 10 bases in the middle. This CDR3 reads CASSSATAETQYF. In DNA, the CDR3 is TGTGCCAGCAGCTCGGCCACAGCAGAGACCCAGTACTTC.

Notes on this clone: Other DNA sequences in this specimen translate into the identical CDR3. The chain has TRBV27 and TRBJ2-7, with a weak D call TRBD1 (6 bases). The germline V gene encodes CDR1 MNHEY and CDR2 SMNVEV (reference sequence). V was pared by 3 bases and J by 2 bases, with 11 bases between. The CDR3 is made up of 14 amino acids. The CDR3 reads CASSFSDSTYEQYF. The CDR3, as DNA: TGTGCCAGCAGTTTCTCGGACAGCACCTACGAGCAGTACTTC.

This chain connects TRBV28 to TRBJ2-1; 11 nucleotides agree with TRBD2. The CDR3 consists of 21 residues. Losses at the gene ends were 4 bases for V and 4 bases for J; bases not matched to a gene: 21. Germline CDR1 is MDHEN and CDR2 is SYDVKM. DNA of the CDR3: TGTGCCAGCAGTTCATTCGGGGGGGGACTAGCGGCACCTAGTTTATACAATGAGCAGTTCTTC. Protein sequence: CASSSFGGGLAAPSLYNEQFF.

This sequence joins TRBV7-9 and TRBJ1-2; 9 bases fit TRBD1. V was pared by 2 bases and J by 6 bases, with 13 bases of the junction left unmatched. CDR3 length: 17 amino acids. Germline lookup yields CDR1 SEHNR and CDR2 FQNEAQ (reference sequence). The CDR3 sequence is CASSLLGGQGLRDGYTF. As DNA, the CDR3 is TGTGCCAGCAGCTTATTGGGGGGACAGGGTTTGAGGGATGGCTACACCTTC.

This chain links TRBV7-3 with TRBJ2-1, with 9 bases fitting TRBD2. CDR1 is SGHTA and CDR2 is FQGTGA in the germline V gene. The ends lost 1 base at V and 7 bases at J; junction bases unmatched: 5. The CDR3 length is 15 residues. The CDR3 coding sequence is TGTGCCAGCAGCTTAAGTTTAGCGGGGGTTAATGAGCAGTTCTTC. Residues: CASSLSLAGVNEQFF.

The V call is TRBV7-6, the J call TRBJ2-3; D call uncertain. CDR3 length: 12 residues. V shed 5 bases and J shed 2 bases, with 5 bases lying between them. The germline gives CDR1 SGHVS, CDR2 FNYEAQ. CDR3 nucleotide sequence: TGTGCCAGCAGCCTATACACAGATACGCAGTATTTT. It specifies CASSLYTDTQYF.

This chain links TRBV5-1 with TRBJ2-1; D uncertain. CDR1 and CDR2 from the germline V gene are SGHRS and YFSETQ. Trimming removed 4 bases from V and 7 bases from J, with 15 bases in between. The CDR3 extends over 14 amino acids. CDR3 sequence reads: CASSQEQSANEQFF. CDR3 DNA sequence: TGCGCCAGCAGCCAAGAGCAGAGCGCTAATGAGCAGTTCTTC.

The rearrangement links TRBV7-8 to TRBJ2-1; tentatively, D is TRBD2 (6 bases). The V gene's germline CDR1 is SGHVS and CDR2 FQNEAQ. CDR3 length: 15 residues. Trimming took off 5 bases at V and 2 bases at J, with 13 bases between the two ends. CDR3 residues: CASSILAVTYNEQFF. For the CDR3, the DNA is TGTGCCAGCAGCATACTAGCAGTGACCTACAATGAGCAGTTCTTC.

The chain employs TRBV6-1 and TRBJ1-5, with TRBD1 identical over 7 bases. The CDR3 consists of 15 residues. Germline V gives CDR1 MNHNS, CDR2 SASEGT. The J segment lost 4 bases and the V segment lost 6 bases, leaving 9 bases of the junction unmatched. The CDR3 DNA sequence: TGTGCCAGCAGAGCCCAGGCAGGGGGGAATCAGCCCCAGCATTTT. Amino acid sequence: CASRAQAGGNQPQHF.

This clone came up a few times. This chain uses TRBV27 with TRBJ2-7; tentatively, D is TRBD2 (6 bases). The germline gives CDR1 MNHEY, CDR2 SMNVEV (reference sequence). The CDR3 runs 11 residues. Trimming cost V 8 bases and J 1 base, with 6 bases left between them. The chain's CDR3 is CASGRSYEQYF. The CDR3 coding sequence is TGTGCCAGCGGGAGGTCCTACGAGCAGTACTTC.

This chain links TRBV6-1 with TRBJ2-4; D is possibly TRBD2 (6 bases). In germline, CDR1 is MNHNS, CDR2 SASEGT. V was pared by 8 bases and J by 6 bases, with 14 bases between. The CDR3 is made up of 13 amino acids. The CDR3 sequence is CASSGAAGNIQYF. CDR3 coding DNA: TGTGCCAGCTCCGGGGCAGCGGGAAACATTCAGTACTTC.

This clone was observed a few times. The chain employs TRBV7-5 and TRBJ2-1; TRBD2 is taken as the D call from the table, unchecked against the DNA. TRBV7-5 constitutes a pseudogene. The CDR3 runs 19 residues. The CDR3, as DNA: TGTGTCAGAAGCTTGGAGCGGGGGGTCGTCCTGAGCTCCTACAATGAGCAGTTCTTC. Translating gives CVRSLERGVVLSSYNEQFF.

The CDR3 DNA reads as TGTGCCAGCAGCGTAGCCGCTAAGAGCTCCTATAATTCACCCCTCCACTTT. The encoded protein is CASSVAAKSSYNSPLHF. V usage is TRBV9 and J usage is TRBJ1-6; D gene uncertain. Germline V gene data show CDR1 as SGDLS and CDR2 as YYNGEE. V was clipped by 0 bases and J by 0 bases, with 10 bases between them. This CDR3 has 17 residues.

Only one count was recorded for this clone. This rearrangement joins TRBV4-2 to TRBJ2-3, with 9 bases identical to TRBD2. The CDR3 spans 17 residues. With 4 bases clipped from V and 2 bases from J, the junction kept 10 bases outside the gene matches. CDR1 is LGHNA, CDR2 YNFKEQ, per germline. The CDR3 loop reads CASSPLGAGGTTDTQYF. CDR3 sequence (DNA): TGTGCCAGCAGCCCCCTAGGAGCGGGGGGCACCACAGATACGCAGTATTTT.

This clone was found once. The gene calls are TRBV7-2 and TRBJ1-5; 8 positions agree with TRBD1. V was clipped by 4 bases and J by 6 bases; unmatched bases: 5. CDR1 SGHTA and CDR2 FQGNSA come from the germline V gene. This CDR3 region has 14 residues. Here the CDR3 DNA reads TGTGCCAGCAGCTCAGCAGGGGGCATTCAGCCCCAGCATTTT. Translation: CASSSAGGIQPQHF.

The chain recombines TRBV27 with TRBJ2-4, with 11 bases fitting TRBD1. This CDR3 is built from 15 residues. Germline assignment: CDR1 MNHEY and CDR2 SMNVEV (reference sequence). The V and J ends lost 7 bases and 3 bases, in that order; junction bases with no gene match: 5. CDR3 in amino acids: CASKGGQGGKNIQYF. The CDR3 DNA reads as TGTGCCAGCAAAGGGGGACAGGGGGGCAAAAACATTCAGTACTTC.

The V gene is TRBV7-9, the J gene TRBJ1-1; maybe TRBD1 (6 bases). CDR1 and CDR2 (germline): SEHNR, FQNEAQ (reference sequence). The CDR3 is 15 amino acids. V dropped 1 base and J dropped 4 bases, with 13 bases sitting between them. CDR3 region: CASSLDLGQTTEAFF. The CDR3 nucleotides read TGTGCCAGCAGCTTAGATCTAGGACAGACCACTGAAGCTTTCTTT.

The DNA of the CDR3 is TGTGCCAGTAGTATCCTTCCGTTAGCCAAAAACATTCAGTACTTC. This gives the protein CASSILPLAKNIQYF. V and J are TRBV19 and TRBJ2-4; no reliable D call. Trimming removed 3 bases at V and 0 bases at J, with 9 bases between. This CDR3 is built from 15 residues. The germline gives CDR1 LNHDA, CDR2 SQIVND (reference sequence).